This T cell receptor (beta chain) comes out of a study of cytomegalovirus exposure and HLA in healthy donors. Across the study: Early release data held tens of millions of unique TCRs from HLA-typed donors.

Findings of the study overall: The authors later found HLA-associated TCR beta chains more clonally expanded than equally common others. Later, TCR association rates were found to vary by HLA locus, highest for DRB1 and lowest for HLA-C.

The PCR was carried out with 60 Vbeta primers and 13 Jbeta primers. Original methodology: It was a later analysis that counted 83 million or so unique TCR beta chains, of which about 10 million were shared. The repertoire was sequenced with immunoSEQ multiplex PCR; TCRdb's copy has only in-frame clones and lacks some. The V and J calls and clone size come from that table; D and trimming were worked out from the DNA. The table records approximately 24,000 clones, about two thirds of them present only once. This CDR3 region has 14 residues. V gave up 0 bases and J gave up 5 bases, with 10 bases separating them. CDR1 MGHRA and CDR2 YSYEKL come from the germline V gene. To note about this clone: The antigen remains undetermined.

The chain recombines TRBV4-1 with TRBJ1-2; no clear D gene. Input material: PBMCs. The receptor's source is a woman between 45 and 60 years old in good health and CMV-seronegative. The CDR3 region is CASSQDVAGYGYTF. In nucleotides, the CDR3 is TGCGCCAGCAGCCAAGATGTTGCGGGGTATGGCTACACCTTC.